This T cell receptor (beta chain) is from a study of shared clonotypes between healthy human individuals. Naive CD8 cells comprised CD45RO-negative, CCR7-positively selected cells, excluding terminally differentiated effector memory CD45RA+ cells. Sequencing used immunoSEQ multiplex PCR; TCRdb keeps in-frame clones, though not all of them. The sample includes 450,000 to 700,000 clones, 95% of them seen just once. With regard to this clone: Its antigen is still unknown.

Trimming cost V 3 bases and J 8 bases, with 5 bases left between them. Germline CDR1 reads SGDLS; CDR2 reads YYNGEE. The CDR3 extends over 11 amino acids. Broader study findings: Larger richness was generally estimated for naive than memory subsets. Genetic and exposure-history diversity was limited by the few donors. Non-shared clonotypes had lower generation probabilities than clonotypes shared by all four sorted-subset donors.

Sample: naive CD8+ T cells sorted from blood. V and J are TRBV9 and TRBJ1-4; D is unclear. The source of this sequence is a woman in her 30s in good health. CDR3 bases: TGTGCCAGCAGCGACGGGGAAAAACTGTTTTTT. Encoded protein: CASSDGEKLFF.